The rows below give T cell receptor beta chains drawn from one sample of a study of neurological immune-mediated disorders. Each CDR3 protein is one row after TCRdb ran MiXCR on the 5' RACE reads. The data show tens of thousands of distinct CDR3 sequences, around 13% seen once. The sequencing input was PBMCs. The receptor set was obtained from a woman between 40 and 50 years old in good health. Both conserved end residues are part of each CDR3. D genes are given only for firm matches. Where a row states a size, it is once, few, many or the class of an expanded clone; other rows omit it.

many,TRBJ2-2,-,TRBV5-1,TGCGCCAGCAGCGCGATGGCGGACCCGAACACCGGGGAGCTGTTTTTT,CASSAMADPNTGELFF
medium-sized,TRBJ1-5,-,TRBV20-1,TGCAGTGCTAGACTAAGAATGGCACAACCCCAGCATTTT,CSARLRMAQPQHF
many,TRBJ1-2,-,TRBV20-1,TGCAGTGCTAGAGATCACAGTCACGGCTACACCTTC,CSARDHSHGYTF
many,TRBJ2-2,-,TRBV24-1,TGTGCCACCAGTCCCGTGAACACCGGGGAGCTGTTTTTT,CATSPVNTGELFF
-,TRBJ2-1,-,TRBV12-3/TRBV12-4,TGTGCCAGCAGTCCCTCCCGGGGGGCGTCTAATGAGCAGTTCTTC,CASSPSRGASNEQFF
-,TRBJ2-5,-,TRBV7-2,TGTGTCAGCAGCCCCTTCCCGAGGGGCCGGTGGGAGACCCAGAACTTC,CVSSPFPRGRWETQNF
many,TRBJ1-1,-,TRBV7-9,TGTGCCAGCAGCCCAGGACAAGGCACTGAAGCTTTCTTT,CASSPGQGTEAFF
many,TRBJ2-3,-,TRBV5-1,TGCGCCAGCAGCATCTCAGGACAGAGGGGAATCGCAGATACGCAGTATTTT,CASSISGQRGIADTQYF
many,TRBJ1-5,-,TRBV4-3,TGCGCCAGCAGCCAAGAAGACGGACAGCCCCAGCATTTT,CASSQEDGQPQHF
many,TRBJ2-7,-,TRBV6-2/TRBV6-3,TGTGCCAGCGCCCAGACCTACGAGCAGTACTTC,CASAQTYEQYF
many,TRBJ1-1,TRBD1,TRBV7-3,TGTGCCAGCAGCTCTCAGGGACAGCTGAACACTGAAGCTTTCTTT,CASSSQGQLNTEAFF
many,TRBJ1-5,TRBD1,TRBV7-2,TGTGCCAGCAGCTCGCCGCCGGGACAGAGAGCGAGCAATCAGCCCCAGCATTTT,CASSSPPGQRASNQPQHF
many,TRBJ1-3,-,TRBV25-1,TGTGCCAGCAGTGAATCCCAAAGTAGGCGTTGGGACACCATATATTTT,CASSESQSRRWDTIYF
many,TRBJ1-1,-,TRBV2,TGTGCCAGCCAGACGGTGAAAGGTAACACTGAAGCTTTCTTT,CASQTVKGNTEAFF
many,TRBJ2-5,-,TRBV20-1,TGCAGTGCTACTCACCAAGAGACCCAGTACTTC,CSATHQETQYF
many,TRBJ2-2,-,TRBV4-3,TGCGCCAGCAGCCAAAATCGGGTACGCGGCAACACCGGGGAGCTGTTTTTT,CASSQNRVRGNTGELFF
many,TRBJ1-1,-,TRBV11-2,TGTGCCAGCACCCTCAGCTTCGGTACTGAAGCTTTCTTT,CASTLSFGTEAFF
many,TRBJ2-7,TRBD2,TRBV3-1,TGTGCCAGCAGCAAAACTAGCGGGAGTCTCGAGCAGTACTTC,CASSKTSGSLEQYF
many,TRBJ1-2,-,TRBV29-1,TGCAGCGCCCGGACAGCTGGCTACACCTTC,CSARTAGYTF
few,TRBJ1-4,-,TRBV19,TGTGCCAGTAGTATCAGCGCAACTAATGAAAAACTGTTTTTT,CASSISATNEKLFF
many,TRBJ1-2,-,TRBV3-1,TGTGCCAGCAGCCCCGGACGGGACACCTATGGCTACACCTTC,CASSPGRDTYGYTF
-,TRBJ2-7,-,TRBV7-2,TGTGCCAGCAGCTTAGTTCCGGAGCTGGCCTACGAGCAGTACTTC,CASSLVPELAYEQYF
many,TRBJ2-2,-,TRBV20-1,TGCAGTGCCCGGGACACCCGAAGGGCCGGGGAGCTGTTTTTT,CSARDTRRAGELFF
many,TRBJ2-3,TRBD1,TRBV7-2,TGTGCCAGCAGCCTCGGGACAGGGTACACAGATACGCAGTATTTT,CASSLGTGYTDTQYF
many,TRBJ2-5,-,TRBV7-3,TGTGCCAGCAGCTTAGACCCCAACCAAGAGACCCAGTACTTC,CASSLDPNQETQYF
many,TRBJ2-1,-,TRBV5-1,TGCGCCAGCAGCTTGGAGGCGCGGGTATACAATGAGCAGTTCTTC,CASSLEARVYNEQFF
few,TRBJ2-1,TRBD2,TRBV12-3/TRBV12-4,TGTGCCAGCAGTTTAGTCTCTAGCGGCAATGAGCAGTTCTTC,CASSLVSSGNEQFF
-,TRBJ2-1,TRBD2,TRBV10-3,TGTGCCATCAGTTGGGACTACTACAATGAGCAGTTCTTC,CAISWDYYNEQFF
many,TRBJ2-1,-,TRBV10-3,TGTGCCATCAGTGAGTCCAGGGGGGGCAATGAGCAGTTCTTC,CAISESRGGNEQFF
many,TRBJ2-7,TRBD1,TRBV10-3,TGTGCCATCAGCGACAGGGTCTACGAGCAGTACTTC,CAISDRVYEQYF
many,TRBJ1-1,-,TRBV5-5,TGTGCCAGCAGCCCCCGGGACACCACTGAAGCTTTCTTT,CASSPRDTTEAFF
many,TRBJ1-4,-,TRBV15,TGTGCCACCAGCAGAGACCGAGGAGTTGAAAAACTGTTTTTT,CATSRDRGVEKLFF
-,TRBJ1-2,-,TRBV7-8,TGTGCCAGCCCTACGGTGAATAACTATGGCTACACCTTC,CASPTVNNYGYTF
many,TRBJ1-1,-,TRBV7-3,TGTGCCAGCAGCGCCAACACAGGGTTTAACACTGAAGCTTTCTTT,CASSANTGFNTEAFF
many,TRBJ1-2,-,TRBV9,TGTGCCAGCAGCGTAGCCCTAGGGACCCTCTATGGCTACACCTTC,CASSVALGTLYGYTF
many,TRBJ2-7,TRBD1,TRBV5-1,TGCGCCAGCAGCCGGGACAGCCTATCCTACGAGCAGTACTTC,CASSRDSLSYEQYF
many,TRBJ1-1,-,TRBV4-1,TGCGCCAGCAGCCAACCTCACTCTGTATCCACTGAAGCTTTCTTT,CASSQPHSVSTEAFF
many,TRBJ2-7,-,TRBV10-3,TGTGCCATCAGTGAAGGCAGGGATGGGTCCTACGAGCAGTACTTC,CAISEGRDGSYEQYF
many,TRBJ1-1,TRBD1,TRBV20-1,TGCAGTGCATGGACAGGGGCTGAGAACACTGAAGCTTTCTTT,CSAWTGAENTEAFF
many,TRBJ1-1,-,TRBV4-3,TGCGCCAGCAGCCAATTCGTTACAGGGAACACTGAAGCTTTCTTT,CASSQFVTGNTEAFF
many,TRBJ2-2,TRBD2,TRBV19,TGTGCCAGTAGTATAGGGGGAGGGCGCACCGGGGAGCTGTTTTTT,CASSIGGGRTGELFF
many,TRBJ1-6,-,TRBV5-1,TGCGCCAGCAGCCCAGGGACATTTTTAGGTGGTTCACCCCTCCACTTT,CASSPGTFLGGSPLHF
many,TRBJ1-4,-,TRBV7-9,TGTGCCAGCAGTCAGGGCGGAGAAAATGAAAAACTGTTTTTT,CASSQGGENEKLFF
many,TRBJ1-6,TRBD1,TRBV9,TGTGCCAGCAGCGCCGGACCGGGACAGGCATATAATTCACCCCTCCACTTT,CASSAGPGQAYNSPLHF
many,TRBJ2-7,TRBD2,TRBV5-1,TGCGCCAGCAGCTCTGCGGCGGGGGGCCACGAGCAGTACTTC,CASSSAAGGHEQYF
many,TRBJ1-2,-,TRBV2,TGTGCCAACACCAACTCTCCCCGGGGCTATGGCTACACCTTC,CANTNSPRGYGYTF
-,TRBJ2-1,-,TRBV5-3,TGTGCCAGCTCAATCTCAAAGGCAGGGATGAGGTCTACGGGCAATGAGCAGTTCTTC,CASSISKAGMRSTGNEQFF
many,TRBJ1-1,TRBD1,TRBV24-1,TGTGCCACCAGCCGGGGGGGACAGGACACTGAAGCTTTCTTT,CATSRGGQDTEAFF
many,TRBJ2-3,TRBD2,TRBV5-1,TGCGCCAGCAGCTCCGGGACTAGTATAACAGATACGCAGTATTTT,CASSSGTSITDTQYF
many,TRBJ2-5,-,TRBV7-9,TGTGCCGGCGTACGGATCCAAGAGACCCAGTACTTC,CAGVRIQETQYF
many,TRBJ1-1,-,TRBV20-1,TGCAGTGCTAGAGATATAGACGGGAACACTGAAGCTTTCTTT,CSARDIDGNTEAFF
many,TRBJ2-1,-,TRBV7-9,TGTGCCAGCAGCTTAAATAGCAGGGATGAGCAGTTCTTC,CASSLNSRDEQFF
many,TRBJ2-1,-,TRBV2,TGTGCCAGCAGTGAAGAGTTAGAGCAGTTCTTC,CASSEELEQFF
many,TRBJ2-2,TRBD2,TRBV5-6,TGTGCCAGCAGCTTGGACAGACTAGCGGGAGTTAGGATCACCGGGGAGCTGTTTTTT,CASSLDRLAGVRITGELFF
many,TRBJ2-7,TRBD2,TRBV29-1,TGCAGCGTCGTGGGAGGGGACTCCTACGAGCAGTACTTC,CSVVGGDSYEQYF
-,TRBJ2-1,-,TRBV2,TGTGCAGGCAGTGAACAACCAGCCTACAATGAGCAGTTCTTC,CAGSEQPAYNEQFF
many,TRBJ2-2,TRBD2,TRBV7-2,TGTGCCAGCAGCTTAGTAGAATTCTTGCGAGCCGTGGGGGGGGACACCGGGGAGCTGTTTTTT,CASSLVEFLRAVGGDTGELFF
-,TRBJ1-1,-,TRBV12-3/TRBV12-4,TGTGCCAGCAGTTCAGGGTACGTGAAAACTGAAGCTTTCTTT,CASSSGYVKTEAFF
many,TRBJ1-1,TRBD1,TRBV20-1,TGCAGTGCTAGAGACCCGGACAGGAAGACTGAAGCTTTCTTT,CSARDPDRKTEAFF
many,TRBJ2-2,-,TRBV5-1,TGCGCCAGCAGCTTGGCGGCAGAAGGGGAGCTGTTTTTT,CASSLAAEGELFF